This TCR beta chain was documented in a study of control samples from healthy donors and cancer patients. This CDR3 region has 15 residues. Sequencing was performed with immunoSEQ multiplex PCR; in TCRdb, only in-frame clones are kept and a portion is missing. This sample carries about 110,000 clones, 80% to 90% of them seen once, and the ten largest clones take under 20%. With regard to this clone: In the same sample, other DNA sequences code for this CDR3.

The chain has TRBV21-1 and TRBJ2-7; the listed D gene, TRBD2, was not tested against the DNA. TRBV21-1 is a known pseudogene. Sample: blood. This clonotype was sampled from a woman aged 45-60 years in good health. Written as DNA, the CDR3 is TGTGCCAGCAGCTCACGGGGGGGGCCGGCCTACGAGCAGTACGTC. This gives the protein CASSSRGGPAYEQYV.